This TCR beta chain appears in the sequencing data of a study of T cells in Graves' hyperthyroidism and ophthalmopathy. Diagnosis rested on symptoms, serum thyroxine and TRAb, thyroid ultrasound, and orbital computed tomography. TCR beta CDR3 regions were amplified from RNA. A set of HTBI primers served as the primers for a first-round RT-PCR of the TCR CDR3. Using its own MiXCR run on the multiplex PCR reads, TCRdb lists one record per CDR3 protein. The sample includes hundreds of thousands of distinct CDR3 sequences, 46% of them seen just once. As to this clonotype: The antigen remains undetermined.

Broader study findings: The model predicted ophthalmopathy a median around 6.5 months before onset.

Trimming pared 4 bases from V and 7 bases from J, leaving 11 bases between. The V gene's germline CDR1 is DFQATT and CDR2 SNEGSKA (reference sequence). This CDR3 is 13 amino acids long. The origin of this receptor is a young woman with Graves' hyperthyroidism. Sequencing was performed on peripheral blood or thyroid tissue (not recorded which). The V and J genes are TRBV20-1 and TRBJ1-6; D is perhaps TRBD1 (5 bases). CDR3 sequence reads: CSATFGGNSPLHF. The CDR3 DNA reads TGCAGTGCTACCTTCGGGGGAAATTCACCCCTCCACTTT.